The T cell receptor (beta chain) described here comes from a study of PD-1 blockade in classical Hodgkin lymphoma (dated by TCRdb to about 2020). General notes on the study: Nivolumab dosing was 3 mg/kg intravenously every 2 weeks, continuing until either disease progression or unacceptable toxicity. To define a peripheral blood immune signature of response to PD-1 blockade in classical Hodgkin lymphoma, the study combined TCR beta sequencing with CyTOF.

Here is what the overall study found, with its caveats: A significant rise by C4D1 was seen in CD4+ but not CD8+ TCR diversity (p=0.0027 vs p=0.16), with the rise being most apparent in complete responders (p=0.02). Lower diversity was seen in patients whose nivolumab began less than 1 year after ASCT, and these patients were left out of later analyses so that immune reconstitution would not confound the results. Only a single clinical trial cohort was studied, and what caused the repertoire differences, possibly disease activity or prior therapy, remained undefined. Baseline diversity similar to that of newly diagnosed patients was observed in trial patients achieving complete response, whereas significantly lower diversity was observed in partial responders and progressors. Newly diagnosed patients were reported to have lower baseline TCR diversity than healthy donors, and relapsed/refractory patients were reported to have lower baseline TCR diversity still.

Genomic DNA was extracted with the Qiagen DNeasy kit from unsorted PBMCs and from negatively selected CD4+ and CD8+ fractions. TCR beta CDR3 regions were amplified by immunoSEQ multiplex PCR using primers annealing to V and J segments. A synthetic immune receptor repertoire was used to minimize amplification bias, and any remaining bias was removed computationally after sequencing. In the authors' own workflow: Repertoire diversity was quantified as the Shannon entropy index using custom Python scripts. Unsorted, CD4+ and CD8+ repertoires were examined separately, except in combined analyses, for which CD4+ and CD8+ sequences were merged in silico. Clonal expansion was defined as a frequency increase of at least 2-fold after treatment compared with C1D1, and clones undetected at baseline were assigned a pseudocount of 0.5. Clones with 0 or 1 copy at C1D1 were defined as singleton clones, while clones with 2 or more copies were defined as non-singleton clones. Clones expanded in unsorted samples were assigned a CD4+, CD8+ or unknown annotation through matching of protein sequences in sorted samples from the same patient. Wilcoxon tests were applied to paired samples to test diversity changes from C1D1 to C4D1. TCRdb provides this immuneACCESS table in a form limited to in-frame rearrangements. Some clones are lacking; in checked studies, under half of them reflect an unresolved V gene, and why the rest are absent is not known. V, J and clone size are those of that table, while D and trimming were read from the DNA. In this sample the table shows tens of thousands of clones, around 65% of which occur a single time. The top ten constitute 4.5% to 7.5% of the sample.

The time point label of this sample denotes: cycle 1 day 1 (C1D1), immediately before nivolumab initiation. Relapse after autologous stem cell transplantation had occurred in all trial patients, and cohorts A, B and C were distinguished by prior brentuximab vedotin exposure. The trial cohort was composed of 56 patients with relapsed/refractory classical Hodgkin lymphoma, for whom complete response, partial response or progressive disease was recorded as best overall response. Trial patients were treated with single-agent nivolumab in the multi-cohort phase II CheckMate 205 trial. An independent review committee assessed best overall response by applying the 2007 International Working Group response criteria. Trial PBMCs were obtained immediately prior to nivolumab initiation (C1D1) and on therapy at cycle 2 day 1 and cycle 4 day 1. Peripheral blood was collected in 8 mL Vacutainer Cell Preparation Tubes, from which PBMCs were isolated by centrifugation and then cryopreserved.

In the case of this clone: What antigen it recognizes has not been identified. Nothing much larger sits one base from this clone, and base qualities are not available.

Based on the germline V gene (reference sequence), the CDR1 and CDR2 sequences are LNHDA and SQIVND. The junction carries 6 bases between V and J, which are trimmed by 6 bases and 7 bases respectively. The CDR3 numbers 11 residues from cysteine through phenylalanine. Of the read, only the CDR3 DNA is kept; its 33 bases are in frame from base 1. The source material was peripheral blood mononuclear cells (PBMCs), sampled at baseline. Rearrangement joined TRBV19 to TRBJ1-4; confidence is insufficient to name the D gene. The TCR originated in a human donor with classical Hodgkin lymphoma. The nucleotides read TGTGCCAGTAGCACGGCTGAAAAACTGTTTTTT. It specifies CASSTAEKLFF.